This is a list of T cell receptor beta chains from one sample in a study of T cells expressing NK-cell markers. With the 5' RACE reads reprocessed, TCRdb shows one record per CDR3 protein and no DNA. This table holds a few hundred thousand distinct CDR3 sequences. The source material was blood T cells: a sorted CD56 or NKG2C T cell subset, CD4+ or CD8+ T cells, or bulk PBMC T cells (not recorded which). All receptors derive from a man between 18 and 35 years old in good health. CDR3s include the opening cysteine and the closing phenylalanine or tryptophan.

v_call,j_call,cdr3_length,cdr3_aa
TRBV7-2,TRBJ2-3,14,CASGDRGLADTQYF
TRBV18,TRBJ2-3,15,CASSRMVERADTQYF
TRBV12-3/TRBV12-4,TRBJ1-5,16,CASSLQGRRSNQPQHF
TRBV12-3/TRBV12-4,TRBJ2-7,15,CASSHSGGSSYEQYF
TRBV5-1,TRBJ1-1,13,CASSLGQLARAFF
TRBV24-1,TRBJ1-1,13,CATSDFGETAAFF
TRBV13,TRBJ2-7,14,CASSAGRNSYEQYF
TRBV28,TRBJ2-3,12,CASTAVTDTQYF
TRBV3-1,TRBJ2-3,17,CASSQARTGREHDTQYF
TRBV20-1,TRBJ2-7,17,CSARGGIGGGPSYEQYF
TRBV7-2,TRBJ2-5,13,CASTLEKLETQYF
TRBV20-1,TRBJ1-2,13,CSAPTGMLWGYTF
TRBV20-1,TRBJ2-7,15,CSAPRGTGRVYEQYF
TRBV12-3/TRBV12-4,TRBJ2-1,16,CASSSHRGTIDNEQFF
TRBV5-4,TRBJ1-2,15,CASSLGRQGHYGYTF
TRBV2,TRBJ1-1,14,CASRDRGQNTEAFF
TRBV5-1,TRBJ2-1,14,CASSLSGGREEQFF
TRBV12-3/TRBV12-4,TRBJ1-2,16,CASSFNRGKLLYGYTF
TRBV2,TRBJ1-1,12,CASQTGFTEAFF
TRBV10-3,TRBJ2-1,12,CAGGSSYNEQFF
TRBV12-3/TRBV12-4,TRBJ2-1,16,CASSASGVSSYNEQFF
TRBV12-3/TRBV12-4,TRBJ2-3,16,CASSRDTGLAGDTQYF
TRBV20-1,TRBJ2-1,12,CSVQERWNEQFF
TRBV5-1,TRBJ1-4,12,CASRESNEKLFF
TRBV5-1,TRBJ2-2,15,CASSPVQGDTGELFF
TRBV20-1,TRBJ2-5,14,CSAISGSIGETQYF
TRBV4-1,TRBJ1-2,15,CASRMVGDLNYGYTF
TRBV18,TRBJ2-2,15,CASSGGTLNTGELFF
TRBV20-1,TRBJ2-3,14,CSASPVLSTDTQYF
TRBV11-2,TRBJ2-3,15,CASSVSLGVTDTQYF
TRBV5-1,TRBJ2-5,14,CASSKDREGETQYF
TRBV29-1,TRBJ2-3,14,CSVPQSGITDTQYF